Listed below are T cell receptor beta chains from one sample, sequenced in a study of blood T cell repertoires in COVID-19. Some clones are missing from TCRdb's copy, which holds only in-frame ones; the method was immunoSEQ multiplex PCR. The repertoire holds about 140,000 clones, with 75% to 90% as singletons. The sequenced material came from peripheral blood. The receptor set was obtained from a man in his 60s with active or convalescent COVID-19. Both conserved end residues are part of each CDR3. Fields, in order: J gene, D gene, V gene, clone size, CDR3 protein, CDR3 DNA. The D gene is left open where the match is weak. Part of the rows lack a size; the others show once, few, many or a class for expanded clones.

TRBJ2-1	.	TRBV7-8	once	CASSSRVGGGTKFF	.
TRBJ1-2	.	TRBV7-9	once	CASSLEAGNGYTF	TGTGCCAGCAGCTTAGAAGCGGGGAATGGCTACACCTTC
TRBJ2-2	.	TRBV4-2	.	CASSQATQLTGELFF	TGTGCCAGCAGCCAAGCAACACAGCTGACCGGGGAGCTGTTTTTT
TRBJ2-5	TRBD1	TRBV2	.	CASSERTGGWETQYF	TGTGCCAGCAGTGAAAGGACAGGGGGCTGGGAGACCCAGTACTTC
TRBJ2-1	.	TRBV2	.	CASKRGPAGNEQFF	TGTGCCAGCAAACGGGGACCAGCGGGCAATGAGCAGTTCTTC
TRBJ2-7	TRBD1	TRBV7-3	.	CASSLTGGSSYEQYF	TGTGCCAGCAGCCTGACAGGGGGCTCGTCCTACGAGCAGTACTTC
TRBJ1-2	TRBD1	TRBV5-1	once	CASSLQGGRNYGYTF	TGCGCCAGCAGCTTACAGGGGGGGCGAAACTATGGCTACACCTTC
TRBJ2-3	TRBD2	TRBV19	.	CASQPGRGTREGDTQYF	TGTGCCAGTCAACCGGGAAGGGGGACTAGAGAAGGAGATACGCAGTATTTT
TRBJ2-7	TRBD1	TRBV6-2/TRBV6-3	.	CASSSPTGAGDEQYF	TGTGCCAGCAGTTCACCGACAGGGGCGGGCGACGAGCAGTACTTC
TRBJ1-5	.	TRBV19	.	CASMSLARNQPQHF	TGTGCCAGTATGTCGTTAGCGAGGAATCAGCCCCAGCATTTT
TRBJ2-7	TRBD1	TRBV27	.	CASSRTGGYEQYF	TGTGCCAGCAGTCGGACAGGGGGCTACGAGCAGTACTTC
TRBJ2-1	.	TRBV18	.	CASSPRGLIDEQFF	TGTGCCAGCTCACCACGGGGGCTTATCGATGAGCAGTTCTTC
TRBJ1-1	TRBD1	TRBV4-3	once	CASSQDPTGGPTRF	TGCGCCAGCAGCCAAGACCCTACAGGGGGCCCGACTCGCTTT
TRBJ1-2	.	TRBV5-8	.	CASSRGYGYTF	TGTGCCAGCAGTCGGGGGTATGGCTACACCTTC
TRBJ2-3	.	TRBV28	.	CASSSQGPSTDTQYF	TGTGCCAGCAGTAGTCAGGGGCCCAGCACAGATACGCAGTATTTT
TRBJ2-1	.	TRBV6-5	.	CASTGGFNEQFF	TGTGCCAGCACCGGCGGTTTCAATGAGCAGTTCTTC
TRBJ1-1	.	TRBV6-5	few	CASSYSASGGRVEAFF	TGTGCCAGCAGTTACTCCGCTTCGGGGGGCCGAGTGGAAGCTTTCTTT
TRBJ2-7	.	TRBV5-1	once	CASSLGQALSYEQYF	TGCGCCAGCAGCTTGGGACAGGCCCTCTCCTACGAGCAGTACTTC
TRBJ2-3	TRBD2	TRBV20-1	.	CSASRLAGGTDTQYF	TGCAGTGCTAGTAGGCTAGCGGGAGGGACAGATACGCAGTATTTT
TRBJ1-5	.	TRBV30	.	CAWSGEINQPQHF	TGTGCCTGGAGTGGTGAGATCAATCAGCCCCAGCATTTT
TRBJ1-4	.	TRBV5-1	.	CASRDPGARVEKLFF	TGCGCCAGCCGAGATCCAGGGGCGCGGGTCGAAAAACTGTTTTTT
TRBJ2-1	TRBD2	TRBV9	.	CASSARSGSQSYNEQFF	TGTGCCAGCAGCGCGCGTAGCGGGAGTCAATCCTACAATGAGCAGTTCTTC
TRBJ2-2	TRBD2	TRBV4-1	.	CASSPQPGTSGLGGTGELFF	TGCGCCAGCAGCCCACAGCCCGGGACTAGCGGGCTTGGAGGCACCGGGGAGCTGTTTTTT
TRBJ2-7	TRBD1	TRBV7-6	few	CASSPRQGINYEQYF	TGTGCCAGCAGCCCCCGACAGGGTATTAACTACGAGCAGTACTTC
TRBJ2-2	.	TRBV27	.	CASSLSLNTGELFF	TGTGCCAGCTCCCTCTCACTGAACACCGGGGAGCTGTTTTTT
TRBJ1-4	.	TRBV2	.	CASGEPTANNEKLFF	TGTGCCAGCGGCGAGCCGACAGCTAATAATGAAAAACTGTTTTTT